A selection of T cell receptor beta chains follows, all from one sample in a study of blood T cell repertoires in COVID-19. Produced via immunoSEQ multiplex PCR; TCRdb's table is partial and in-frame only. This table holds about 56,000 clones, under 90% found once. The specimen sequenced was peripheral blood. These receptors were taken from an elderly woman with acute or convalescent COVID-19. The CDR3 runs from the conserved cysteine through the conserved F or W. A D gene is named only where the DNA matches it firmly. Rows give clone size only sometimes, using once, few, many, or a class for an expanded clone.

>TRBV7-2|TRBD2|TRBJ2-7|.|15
CASSVSGLSSYEQYF
TGTGCCAGCAGCGTTAGCGGGCTGAGCTCCTACGAGCAGTACTTC
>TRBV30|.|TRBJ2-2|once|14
CAWRLQGDTGELFF
TGTGCCTGGAGATTACAGGGAGACACCGGGGAGCTGTTTTTT
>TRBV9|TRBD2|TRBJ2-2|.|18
CASSARTSGGTNTGELFF
TGTGCCAGCAGTGCTAGGACTAGCGGGGGGACGAACACCGGGGAGCTGTTTTTT
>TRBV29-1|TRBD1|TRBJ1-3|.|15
CSVGDQGVGGNTIYF
TGCAGCGTTGGCGATCAGGGGGTTGGTGGAAACACCATATATTTT
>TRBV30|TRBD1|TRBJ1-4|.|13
CAWGQGTNEKLFF
TGTGCCTGGGGACAGGGAACAAATGAAAAACTGTTTTTT
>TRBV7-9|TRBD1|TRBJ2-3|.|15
CASSFGTVGTDTQYF
TGTGCCAGCAGCTTTGGGACAGTCGGCACAGATACGCAGTATTTT
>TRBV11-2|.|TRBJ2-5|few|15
CPKNPLRAGKETQYF
TGTCCCAAAAACCCTTTGAGGGCGGGGAAAGAGACCCAGTACTTC
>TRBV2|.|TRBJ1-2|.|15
CASTLPQGPNYGYTF
TGTGCCAGCACTCTACCCCAGGGCCCTAACTATGGCTACACCTTC
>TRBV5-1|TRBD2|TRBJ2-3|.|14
CASSLAGTTDTQYF
TGCGCCAGCAGCCTAGCGGGAACCACAGATACGCAGTATTTT
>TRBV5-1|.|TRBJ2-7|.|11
CARQGSYEQYF
TGCGCCAGACAGGGCTCCTACGAGCAGTACTTC
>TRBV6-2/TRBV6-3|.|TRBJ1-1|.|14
CAGSYSQGNTEAFF
TGTGCCGGCAGTTACTCACAGGGGAACACTGAAGCTTTCTTT
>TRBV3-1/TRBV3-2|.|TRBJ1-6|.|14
CASSQVPGDSPLHF
TGTGCCAGCAGCCAAGTCCCAGGGGATTCACCCCTCCACTTT
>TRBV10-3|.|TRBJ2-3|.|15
CAITPKGHGGDTQYF
TGTGCCATCACCCCGAAAGGGCACGGAGGAGATACGCAGTATTTT
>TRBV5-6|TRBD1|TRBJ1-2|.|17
CASSPYGNRGFNYGYTF
TGTGCCAGCAGCCCCTATGGTAACAGGGGATTTAACTATGGCTACACCTTC
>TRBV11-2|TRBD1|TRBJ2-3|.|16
CASSLLRRGTPDTQYF
TGTGCCAGCAGCTTACTGCGCAGGGGGACCCCAGATACGCAGTATTTT
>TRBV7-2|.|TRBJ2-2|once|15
CASSLGFGPTGELFF
TGTGCCAGCAGCTTAGGTTTTGGCCCGACCGGGGAGCTGTTTTTT
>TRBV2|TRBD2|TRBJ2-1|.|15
CASSPLAGRGNEQFF
TGTGCCAGCAGTCCACTAGCGGGGAGGGGCAATGAGCAGTTCTTC
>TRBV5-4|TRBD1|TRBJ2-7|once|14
CASSSGTGRDEQYF
TGTGCCAGCAGCTCCGGGACAGGGCGGGACGAGCAGTACTTC
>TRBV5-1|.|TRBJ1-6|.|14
CASRRTVTNSPLHF
TGCGCCAGCAGAAGAACAGTGACCAATTCACCCCTCCACTTT
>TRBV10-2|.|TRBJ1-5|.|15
CASRDSGGSNQPQHF
TGCGCCAGCAGAGACAGTGGCGGTAGCAATCAGCCCCAGCATTTT
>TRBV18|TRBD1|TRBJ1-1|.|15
CASSPPETGGNEAFF
TGTGCCAGCTCACCACCGGAGACAGGGGGTAATGAAGCTTTCTTT
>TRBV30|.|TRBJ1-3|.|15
CAWSPDSHSGNTIYF
TGTGCCTGGAGTCCGGACAGCCACTCTGGAAACACCATATATTTT
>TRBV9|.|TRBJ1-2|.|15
CASSRTGTDEYGYTF
TGTGCCAGCAGCCGAACCGGGACTGACGAATATGGCTACACCTTC
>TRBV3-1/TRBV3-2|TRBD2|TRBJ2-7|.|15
CASSQNSAGEHEQYF
TGTGCCAGCAGCCAAAATTCGGCGGGGGAACACGAGCAGTACTTC
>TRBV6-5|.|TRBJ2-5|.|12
CASNRPQETQYF
TGTGCCAGCAACAGACCCCAAGAGACCCAGTACTTC
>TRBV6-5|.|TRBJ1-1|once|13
CASSDQRGGEAFF
TGTGCCAGCAGCGACCAGCGGGGAGGTGAAGCTTTCTTT
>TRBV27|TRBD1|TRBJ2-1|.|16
CASSLSRGQGANEQFF
TGTGCCAGCAGTTTATCGAGGGGACAGGGGGCAAATGAGCAGTTCTTC
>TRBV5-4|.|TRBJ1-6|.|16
CASSLDGVSYNSPLHF
TGTGCCAGCAGCTTGGACGGGGTCTCCTATAATTCACCCCTCCACTTT
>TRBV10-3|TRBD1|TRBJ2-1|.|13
CAIRSTGSVEQFF
TGTGCCATCAGATCGACAGGGTCGGTTGAGCAGTTCTTC
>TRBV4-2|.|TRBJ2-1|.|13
CASSPRVGNEQFF
TGTGCCAGCAGCCCCAGGGTGGGCAATGAGCAGTTCTTC
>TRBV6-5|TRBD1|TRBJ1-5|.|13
CASSRGTDQPQHF
TGTGCCAGCAGCCGAGGGACAGATCAGCCCCAGCATTTT
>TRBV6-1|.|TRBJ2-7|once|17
CASSEVGRGSYSYEQYF
TGTGCCAGCAGTGAGGTTGGCAGGGGATCTTACTCCTACGAGCAGTACTTC
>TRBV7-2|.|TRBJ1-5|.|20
CASSLAPLGATLSTNQPQHF
TGTGCCAGCAGCTTAGCCCCCCTGGGGGCCACCCTTAGCACCAATCAGCCCCAGCATTTT
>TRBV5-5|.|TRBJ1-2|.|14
CASSFGTSKYGYTF
TGTGCCAGCAGCTTTGGCACATCCAAGTATGGCTACACCTTC
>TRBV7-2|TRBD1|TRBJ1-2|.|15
CASSSPRTGTYGYTF
TGTGCCAGCAGCTCACCACGGACAGGGACCTATGGCTACACCTTC
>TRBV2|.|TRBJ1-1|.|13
CASSEEAGTEAFF
TGTGCCAGCAGCGAGGAGGCGGGGACTGAAGCTTTCTTT
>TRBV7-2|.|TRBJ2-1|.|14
CASSLGRGSSEQFF
TGTGCCAGCAGCTTAGGCCGGGGTAGTAGTGAGCAGTTCTTC
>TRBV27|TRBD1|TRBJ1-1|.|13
CASSSQGAPEAFF
TGTGCCAGCAGTTCCCAGGGGGCCCCTGAAGCTTTCTTT
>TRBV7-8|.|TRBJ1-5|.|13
CASSFAGVQPQHF
TGTGCCAGCAGCTTTGCGGGGGTTCAGCCCCAGCATTTT
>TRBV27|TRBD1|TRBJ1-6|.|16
CASRRDRDSYNSPLHF
TGTGCCAGCAGGCGGGACAGGGACTCCTATAATTCACCCCTCCACTTT
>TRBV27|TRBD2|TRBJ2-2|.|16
CASSGRTSGGSGELFF
TGTGCCAGCAGTGGGCGGACTAGCGGGGGCTCCGGGGAGCTGTTTTTT
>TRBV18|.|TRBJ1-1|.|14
CASSPAGGNTEAFF
TGTGCCAGCTCACCGGCCGGGGGGAACACTGAAGCTTTCTTT
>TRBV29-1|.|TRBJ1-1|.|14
CSVVPGPMNTEAFF
TGCAGCGTTGTTCCAGGGCCGATGAACACTGAAGCTTTCTTT
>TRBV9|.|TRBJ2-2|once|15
CASSVAGGVTGELFF
TGTGCCAGCAGCGTAGCGGGGGGCGTCACCGGGGAGCTGTTTTTT
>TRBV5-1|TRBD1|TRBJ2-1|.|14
CASSYGQGANEQFF
TGCGCCAGCAGCTACGGACAGGGGGCTAATGAGCAGTTCTTC